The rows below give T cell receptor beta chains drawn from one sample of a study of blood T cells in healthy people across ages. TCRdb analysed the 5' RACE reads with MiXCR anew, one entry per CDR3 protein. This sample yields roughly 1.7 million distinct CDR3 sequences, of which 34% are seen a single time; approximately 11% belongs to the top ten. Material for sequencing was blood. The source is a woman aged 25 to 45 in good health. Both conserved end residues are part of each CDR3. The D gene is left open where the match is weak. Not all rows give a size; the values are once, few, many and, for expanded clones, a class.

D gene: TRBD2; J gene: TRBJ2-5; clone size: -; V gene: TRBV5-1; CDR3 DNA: TGCGCCTCCCAGCGGGAGAGAGCGCAAGAGACCCAGTACTTC; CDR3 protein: CASQRERAQETQYF
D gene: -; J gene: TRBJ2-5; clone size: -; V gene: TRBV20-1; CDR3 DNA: TGCAGTGCTAGGGGCACCGAGACCCAGTACTTC; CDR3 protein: CSARGTETQYF
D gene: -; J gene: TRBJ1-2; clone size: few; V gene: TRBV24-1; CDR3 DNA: TGTGCCACCAGTGAGACAGGAGCAATTCTCTATGGCTACACCTTC; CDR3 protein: CATSETGAILYGYTF
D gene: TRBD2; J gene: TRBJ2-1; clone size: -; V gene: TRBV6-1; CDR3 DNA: TGTGCCAGCAGGCGGGAGACCCCCAATGAGCAGTTCTTC; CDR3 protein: CASRRETPNEQFF
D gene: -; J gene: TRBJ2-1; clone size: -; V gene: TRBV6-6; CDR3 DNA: TGTGCCAGCGAAAGAAATTCAGGGGACCCCTACAATGAGCAGTTCTTC; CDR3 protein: CASERNSGDPYNEQFF
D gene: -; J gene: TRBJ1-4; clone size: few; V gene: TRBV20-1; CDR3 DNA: TGCAGTGCTCTGAATGCCGATGAGTCCAAACCGTTTTTT; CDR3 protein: CSALNADESKPFF
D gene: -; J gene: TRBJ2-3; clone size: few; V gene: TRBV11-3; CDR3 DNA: TGTGCCAGCAGCCAGGGGGCCCGTGCGGGAGTGGGCACAGATACGCAGTATTTT; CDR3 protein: CASSQGARAGVGTDTQYF
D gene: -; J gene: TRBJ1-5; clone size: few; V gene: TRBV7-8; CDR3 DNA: TGTGCCAGCAGCTCAATCCCCGGGGACCAGCATTTT; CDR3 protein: CASSSIPGDQHF
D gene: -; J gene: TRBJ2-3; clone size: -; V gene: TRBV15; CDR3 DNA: TGTGCCACCTCAGGGGCTTGGGGGGATACGCAGTATTTT; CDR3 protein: CATSGAWGDTQYF
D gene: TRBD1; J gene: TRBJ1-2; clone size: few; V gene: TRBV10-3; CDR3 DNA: TGTGCCATCAGTGAGTCGACAGGGACAGGGGGTAACTATGGCTACACCTTC; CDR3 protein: CAISESTGTGGNYGYTF
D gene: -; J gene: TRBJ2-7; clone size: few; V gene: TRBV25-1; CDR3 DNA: TGTGCCAGCAGTTTCTCCAGGATGCGCTACTGCTACGAGCAGTACTTC; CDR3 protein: CASSFSRMRYCYEQYF
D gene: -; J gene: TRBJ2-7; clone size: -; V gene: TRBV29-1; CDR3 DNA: TGCAGCGTCCAACTAGCTGTAAGCTCCTACGAGCAGTACTTC; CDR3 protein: CSVQLAVSSYEQYF
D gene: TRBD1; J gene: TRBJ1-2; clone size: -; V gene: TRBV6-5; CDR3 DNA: TGTGCCAGCAGCATGGGACAGTACGCAAACTATGGCTACACCTTC; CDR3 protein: CASSMGQYANYGYTF
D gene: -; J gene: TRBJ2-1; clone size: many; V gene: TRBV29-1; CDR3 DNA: TGCAGCGTTGACGGACCGTACAATGAGCAGTTCTTC; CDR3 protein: CSVDGPYNEQFF
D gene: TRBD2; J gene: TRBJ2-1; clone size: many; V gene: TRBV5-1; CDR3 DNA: TGCGCCAGCAGCCCGGGACTAGGGGGTGAGCAGTTCTTC; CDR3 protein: CASSPGLGGEQFF
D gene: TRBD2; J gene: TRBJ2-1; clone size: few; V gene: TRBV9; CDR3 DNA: TGTGCCAGCAGCGCACACCCTAGCGGGGTCTCCTACAATGAGCAGTTCTTC; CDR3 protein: CASSAHPSGVSYNEQFF
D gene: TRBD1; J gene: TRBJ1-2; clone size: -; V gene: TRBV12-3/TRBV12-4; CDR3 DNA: TGTGCCAGCACCAGACAGGGGACTCCTAACTATGGCTGCACCTTC; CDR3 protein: CASTRQGTPNYGCTF
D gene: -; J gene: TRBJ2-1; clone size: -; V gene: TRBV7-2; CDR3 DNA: TGTGCCAGCAGCTTCGGCCCTCACAATGAGCAGTTCTTC; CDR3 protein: CASSFGPHNEQFF
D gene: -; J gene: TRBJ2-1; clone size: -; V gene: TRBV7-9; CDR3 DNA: TGTGCCAGCAGCTTACCGAGGGGGGCGACGTTCGACAATGAGCAGTTCTTC; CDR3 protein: CASSLPRGATFDNEQFF
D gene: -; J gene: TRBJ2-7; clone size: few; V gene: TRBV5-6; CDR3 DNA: TGTGCCAGCAGCTTGTCTGGGGCCGTCTACGAGCAGTACTTC; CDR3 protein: CASSLSGAVYEQYF
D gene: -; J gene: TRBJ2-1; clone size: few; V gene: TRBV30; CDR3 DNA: TGTGCCTGGAGACCCATTGGACCATACAATGAGCAGTTCTTC; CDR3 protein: CAWRPIGPYNEQFF
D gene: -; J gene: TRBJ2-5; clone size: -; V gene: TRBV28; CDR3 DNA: TGTGCCAGCAGCGATACAGGGATCCAAGAGACCCAGTACTTC; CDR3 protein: CASSDTGIQETQYF
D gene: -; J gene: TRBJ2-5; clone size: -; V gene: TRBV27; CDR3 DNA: TGTGCCAGCAGTTCAGCCGGGACTGGCGAAGAGACCCAGTACTTC; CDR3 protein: CASSSAGTGEETQYF
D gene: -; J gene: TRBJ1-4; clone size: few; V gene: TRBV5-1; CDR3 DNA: TGTGCCAGCAGCTTAGGACAGCCTAATGAAAAACTGTTTTTT; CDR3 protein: CASSLGQPNEKLFF
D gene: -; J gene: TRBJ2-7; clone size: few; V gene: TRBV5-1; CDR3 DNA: TGCGCCAGCAGCCCGGTCTCGGGGATCGACTACGAGCAGTACTTC; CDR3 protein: CASSPVSGIDYEQYF
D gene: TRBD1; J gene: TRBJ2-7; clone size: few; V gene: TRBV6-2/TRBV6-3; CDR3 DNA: TGTGCCAGCAGTTCCGAGGGGGACAGGGGGCGCAACGAGCAGTACTTC; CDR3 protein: CASSSEGDRGRNEQYF
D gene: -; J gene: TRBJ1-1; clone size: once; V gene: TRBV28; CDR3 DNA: TGTGCCAGCTCGAGGGGTCAGAAAGCTTTCTTT; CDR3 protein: CASSRGQKAFF
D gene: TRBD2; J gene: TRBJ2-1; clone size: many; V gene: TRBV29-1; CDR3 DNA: TGCAGCGTTGAACTCGGAGGCGGGAGGAACTACAATGAGCAGTTCTTC; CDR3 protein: CSVELGGGRNYNEQFF
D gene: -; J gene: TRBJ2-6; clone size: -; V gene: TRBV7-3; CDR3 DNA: TGTGCCAGCAGCTTAAGACCGACTAAGACAGGGGACTATGGGGCCAACGTCCTGACTTTC; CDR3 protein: CASSLRPTKTGDYGANVLTF
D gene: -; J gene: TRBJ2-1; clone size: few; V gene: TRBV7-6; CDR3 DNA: TGTGCCAGCAGGCGGCTAGAAATGCCCGATGAGCAGTTCTTC; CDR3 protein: CASRRLEMPDEQFF
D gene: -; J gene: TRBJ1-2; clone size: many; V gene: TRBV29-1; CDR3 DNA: TGCAGCTCACTGACCCGCAGTTATGGCTACACCTTC; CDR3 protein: CSSLTRSYGYTF
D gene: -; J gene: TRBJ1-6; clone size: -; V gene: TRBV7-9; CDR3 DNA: TGTGCCAGCAGCTTAACAGGGTCGGTGTGGCCCCTCCACTTT; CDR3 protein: CASSLTGSVWPLHF
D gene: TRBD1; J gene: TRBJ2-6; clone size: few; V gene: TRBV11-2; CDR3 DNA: TGTGCCAGCAGCTTAGTGGGGACAGGGGGCTCTGGGGCCAACGTCCTGACTTTC; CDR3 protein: CASSLVGTGGSGANVLTF
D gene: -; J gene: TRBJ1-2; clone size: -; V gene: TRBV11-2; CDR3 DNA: TGTGCCAGCAGCCATAACCCAGGTGCTTGGGGCTACACCTTC; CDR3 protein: CASSHNPGAWGYTF
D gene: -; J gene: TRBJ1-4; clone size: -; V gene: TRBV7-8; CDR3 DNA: TGTGCCAGCAGCTTAGTAAGACCTCCTCGTAGAGAAAAACGGTTTTTT; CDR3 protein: CASSLVRPPRREKRFF
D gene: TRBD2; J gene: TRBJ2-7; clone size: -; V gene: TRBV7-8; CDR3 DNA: TGTGCCAGCAGCCCCCCTCTGCGGGGGGCCCAATGCGAGCAGTACTTC; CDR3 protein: CASSPPLRGAQCEQYF
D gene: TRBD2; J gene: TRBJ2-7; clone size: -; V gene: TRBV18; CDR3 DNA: TGTGCCAGCTCACCATGGTCTAGCGGGAGTAGCGAGCAGTACTTC; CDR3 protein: CASSPWSSGSSEQYF
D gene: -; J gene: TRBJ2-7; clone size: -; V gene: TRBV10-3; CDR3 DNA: TGTGCCATCAGTGAGGGGCGAAGTCTCCCTCCGTACGAGCAGTACTTC; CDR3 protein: CAISEGRSLPPYEQYF
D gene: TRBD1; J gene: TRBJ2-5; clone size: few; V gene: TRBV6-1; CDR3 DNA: TGTGCCAGCAGTCGGACAGGGGAGTATCAGCAGTACTTC; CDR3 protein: CASSRTGEYQQYF
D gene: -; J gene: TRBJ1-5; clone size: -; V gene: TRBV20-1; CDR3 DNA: TGCAGTGCTGTTGGGGGGGCAGGGAGGTACAATCAGCCCCAGCATTTT; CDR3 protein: CSAVGGAGRYNQPQHF
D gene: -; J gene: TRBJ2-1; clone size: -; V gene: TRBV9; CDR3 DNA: TGTGCCAGCAGCGTAGGGGCGTTGGGGAATGAGCAGTTCTTC; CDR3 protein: CASSVGALGNEQFF